The 20 T cell receptor beta chains in this list originate from one sample, sequenced in a study of blood T cells in healthy people across ages. Alongside a J-beta primer mix, a sample-barcoded 5' primer served in a second PCR lasting 7 to 11 cycles. TCRdb passed the 5' RACE reads through MiXCR, listing each CDR3 protein once. The sample gives 790,000 or so distinct CDR3 sequences, roughly 46% of which show up once; 15% to 20% is in the top ten. The specimen was blood. Receptors originate from a man older than 75 in good health.

The sample holds a few counts of this clonotype. The chain has TRBV7-2 and TRBJ2-3; D might be TRBD2 (5 bases). The CDR3 totals 15 residues. V lost 4 bases and J 6 bases, leaving 17 bases between the germline ends. Germline CDR1 is SGHTA and CDR2 is FQGNSA. The CDR3 coding sequence is TGTGCCAGCAGCTCCGGACTTTCCCAGTGGGATACGCAGTATTTT. It encodes CASSSGLSQWDTQYF.

This clonotype was counted only a few times. The chain employs TRBV5-6 and TRBJ2-5; possibly TRBD1 or TRBD2 for D (5 bases each). CDR3 length: 14 amino acids. V was cut by 4 bases and J by 5 bases, with 15 bases left in between. Germline CDR1 reads SGHDT; CDR2 reads YYEEEE. This CDR3 is CASSQGRFMETQYF. CDR3 bases: TGTGCCAGCAGCCAGGGACGGTTTATGGAGACCCAGTACTTC. Filled out from reference TRBV5-6 and TRBJ2-5, the complete variable domain reads DAGVTQSPTHLIKTRGQQVTLRCSPKSGHDTVSWYQQALGQGPQFIFQYYEEEERQRGNFPDRFSGHQFPNYSSELNVNALLLGDSALYLCASSQGRFMETQYFGPGTRLLVL.

The chain links TRBV20-1 to TRBJ2-7; the D gene is possibly TRBD2 (6 bases). Trimming removed 0 bases from V and 2 bases from J, with 14 bases in between. Germline CDR1 and CDR2: DFQATT and SNEGSKA (reference sequence). The CDR3 is made up of 15 amino acids. CDR3: CSARDHLKRAYEQYF. The CDR3 nucleotides read TGCAGTGCTAGAGACCACTTAAAGCGGGCCTACGAGCAGTACTTC.

This rearrangement joins TRBV30 to TRBJ2-2; D is ambiguous. Trimming left V 3 bases short and J 4 bases short, with 6 bases between. In germline, CDR1 is GTSNPN, CDR2 SVGIG (reference sequence). CDR3 size: 12 residues. This CDR3 is CAWSTLTGELFF. The CDR3 coding sequence is TGTGCCTGGAGCACACTCACCGGGGAGCTGTTTTTT. The entire variable domain, with the rest obtained from reference TRBV30 and TRBJ2-2, is as follows: SQTIHQWPATLVQPVGSPLSLECTVEGTSNPNLYWYRQAAGRGLQLLFYSVGIGQISSEVPQNLSASRPQDRQFILSSKKLLLSDSGFYLCAWSTLTGELFFGEGSRLTVL.

This chain's CDR3 is CASRRPGQDNYGYTF. CDR3 DNA: TGTGCCAGCAGAAGACCGGGACAGGACAACTATGGCTACACCTTC. This sequence joins TRBV7-9 and TRBJ1-2; 8 nucleotides align to TRBD1. The V segment lost 6 bases and the J segment 2 bases; nucleotides outside the gene matches: 8. Germline V gives CDR1 SEHNR, CDR2 FQNEAQ (reference sequence). This CDR3 spans 15 amino acids.

CDR3: CSGSTGSYEQYF. CDR3 nucleotides: TGCAGTGGGTCGACAGGGAGCTACGAGCAGTACTTC. J is TRBJ2-7 and V is TRBV20-1, with 7 positions matching TRBD1. After removal of 7 bases from V and 3 bases from J, the junction contained 6 bases not matched to a gene. Germline V lookup: CDR1 DFQATT, CDR2 SNEGSKA (reference sequence). The CDR3 is 12 residues long.

This chain links TRBV6-5 with TRBJ2-1; TRBD2 matches at 7 bases. The CDR3 runs to 13 residues. Germline CDR1 MNHEY, CDR2 SVGAGI. Losses at the gene ends were 0 bases for V and 9 bases for J; bases not matched to a gene: 2. The CDR3 region has the DNA TGTGCCAGCAGTTACTCGGGAGGGGTTGAGCAGTTCTTC. It is translated as CASSYSGGVEQFF.

This clonotype appeared a few times. This chain links TRBV20-1 with TRBJ2-5, with TRBD1 matching 7 bases. CDR3 length: 15 residues. The junction had 13 bases not matched to a gene; V was cut back by 5 bases and J by 4 bases. CDR1 DFQATT and CDR2 SNEGSKA come from the germline V gene (reference sequence). The CDR3 here is CSARDSRPIVETQYF. In nucleotides, the CDR3 is TGCAGTGCTCGGGACAGTAGGCCAATTGTAGAGACCCAGTACTTC.

This chain joins TRBV20-1 and TRBJ2-7; tentatively, D is TRBD2 (6 bases). Trimming cost V 0 bases and J 7 bases, with 22 bases left between them. The CDR3 is 16 amino acids. Germline lookup yields CDR1 DFQATT and CDR2 SNEGSKA (reference sequence). The CDR3 protein is CSARDIAAGSYNEQYF. The CDR3 nucleotides are TGCAGTGCTAGAGATATAGCGGCGGGCTCCTACAATGAGCAGTACTTC.

This chain connects TRBV2 to TRBJ2-1; TRBD2 aligns across 7 bases. The CDR3 contains 15 residues. V lost 10 bases to trimming and J lost 2 bases; unmatched junction nucleotides: 11. In germline, CDR1 is SNHLY, CDR2 FYNNEI. CDR3 nucleotides: TGTGCCATGATAGAGCGGGAATCAACCTACAATGAGCAGTTCTTC. Translating gives CAMIERESTYNEQFF.

This rearrangement joins TRBV29-1 to TRBJ2-1; weak D call: TRBD2 (5 bases). V dropped 7 bases and J dropped 10 bases, with 14 bases sitting between them. CDR1 is SQVTM, CDR2 ANQGSEA, per germline. The CDR3 length is 11 residues. DNA for the CDR3: TGCAGCGCTGGGAGTGGGTGGGAGCAGTTCTTC. Its translation: CSAGSGWEQFF.

This clonotype was detected a few times. Being one base from a much bigger clone, this may be a read error. The J gene is TRBJ2-7, the V gene TRBV9; 9 positions agree with TRBD2. The length of the CDR3 is 15 residues. The germline V gene has CDR1 SGDLS and CDR2 YYNGEE. The V gene end was trimmed by 4 bases and the J gene end by 7 bases; junction bases not matched to a gene: 12. The CDR3 DNA is TGTGCCAGCAGCACCGAGACTAGCGGCTACAATGAGCAGTACTTC. Translation gives CASSTETSGYNEQYF.

The rearrangement links TRBV11-3 to TRBJ2-3; TRBD2 matches 12 bases. The CDR3 extends over 19 amino acids. The trim removed 5 bases at V and 4 bases at J, leaving 16 bases unmatched. The germline gives CDR1 SGHNT, CDR2 YENEEA. In DNA form, the CDR3 reads TGTGCCAGCAGCATTCCTCTGAACCGACTAGCGGGAGTGGCAGATACGCAGTATTTT. It yields the protein CASSIPLNRLAGVADTQYF.

This clonotype was observed a few times. The chain has TRBV29-1 and TRBJ2-7, with D unresolved. V shed 5 bases and J shed 5 bases, with 16 bases lying between them. The length of the CDR3 is 13 residues. Germline V gives CDR1 SQVTM, CDR2 ANQGSEA. Written as DNA, the CDR3 is TGCAGCGTTTCCCCGATTTCCGCTAACGAGCAGTACTTC. Residues: CSVSPISANEQYF.

This clonotype was found a few times. The rearrangement joins TRBV20-1 to TRBJ2-4; possibly TRBD2 for D (5 bases). The J call may be faulty, since TRBJ2-7 better matches the DNA end. The germline V gene has CDR1 DFQATT and CDR2 SNEGSKA (reference sequence). This CDR3 region has 16 residues. The CDR3 here is CSARDWRAAASNEQYF. The CDR3 DNA sequence: TGCAGTGCTAGAGATTGGCGAGCGGCTGCCAGCAACGAGCAGTACTTC.

Note on this clonotype: Germline is not matched at one junction end, which may reflect a read error. The gene calls are TRBV20-1 and TRBJ2-7; 12 bases map to TRBD2. The CDR3 is 17 amino acids. The germline V gene has CDR1 DFQATT and CDR2 SNEGSKA (reference sequence). The CDR3 loop is CSARDSLAGGYPYEQYF. As DNA, the CDR3 is TGCAGTGCTAGAGATTCCCTAGCGGGAGGGTACCCCTACGAACAGTACTTC.

This clonotype was observed a few times. This chain connects TRBV10-3 to TRBJ2-7; maybe TRBD1 (6 bases). The CDR3 runs to 13 residues. V was trimmed by 6 bases and J by 5 bases, leaving 14 bases between them. CDR1 and CDR2 (germline): ENHRY, SYGVKD. This CDR3 is CAIRIQGSDEQYF. CDR3 bases: TGTGCCATCAGAATACAGGGATCGGACGAGCAGTACTTC.

This clonotype was observed a few times. The chain has TRBV7-9 and TRBJ2-3, with 9 bases identical to TRBD1. The CDR3 has 15 amino acids. The J segment lost 4 bases and the V segment lost 5 bases, leaving 7 bases of the junction unmatched. CDR1 is SEHNR, CDR2 FQNEAQ, per germline (reference sequence). CDR3: CASSITGGASDTQYF. In DNA, the CDR3 is TGTGCCAGCAGCATCACAGGGGGCGCATCAGATACGCAGTATTTT. The variable domain in full, completed from reference TRBV7-9 and TRBJ2-3, reads DTGVSQNPRHKITKRGQNVTFRCDPISEHNRLYWYRQTLGQGPEFLTYFQNEAQLEKSRLLSDRFSAERPKGSFSTLEIQRTEQGDSAMYLCASSITGGASDTQYFGPGTRLTVL.

The CDR3 spells CATSELTGGREQFF. CDR3 nucleotide sequence: TGTGCCACCAGTGAACTTACAGGGGGCAGGGAGCAGTTCTTC. The chain links TRBV24-1 to TRBJ2-1, with 9 bases aligning to TRBD1. The CDR3 has 14 amino acids. Germline V CDR1 and CDR2: KGHDR, SFDVKD. The junction had 7 bases not matched to a gene; V was cut back by 4 bases and J by 10 bases.

The chain has TRBV30 and TRBJ2-4; the D gene is possibly TRBD2 (7 bases). Trimming shortened V by 2 bases and J by 6 bases, and 11 bases separated the two germline ends. The germline gives CDR1 GTSNPN, CDR2 SVGIG (reference sequence). The CDR3 is made up of 13 amino acids. CDR3 in amino acids: CAWSTGRGNIQYF. The CDR3 DNA sequence: TGTGCCTGGAGTACAGGGAGGGGAAACATTCAGTACTTC.